Presented here are 25 T cell receptor beta chains from one specimen sequenced in a study of cytomegalovirus exposure and HLA in healthy donors. Repertoires were generated with immunoSEQ multiplex PCR, while TCRdb's copy carries only in-frame clones and drops some. The sample contains fewer than 150,000 clones, roughly 90% of which appear only once. Sequencing input: PBMCs. The receptors were gathered from a man under 40 in good health and CMV-seronegative.

The chain carries TRBV5-1 and TRBJ2-1, with D perhaps matching TRBD2 (7 bases). Per the germline V gene, CDR1 is SGHRS and CDR2 is YFSETQ. Trimming shortened V by 6 bases and J by 5 bases, and 21 bases separated the two germline ends. The CDR3 is 16 residues long. CDR3 sequence reads: CASTRGPREFDNEQFF. CDR3 sequence (DNA): TGCGCCAGCACCCGGGGGCCGCGGGAGTTTGACAATGAGCAGTTCTTC.

The rearrangement uses TRBV5-5 and TRBJ2-7; TRBD1 agrees at 8 bases. Per germline, CDR1 SGHKS and CDR2 YYEKEE (reference sequence). This CDR3 region has 19 residues. V lost 3 bases to trimming and J lost 5 bases; unmatched junction nucleotides: 22. The CDR3 here is CASSSYLRTQTGAINEQYF. CDR3 in DNA: TGTGCCAGCAGCTCCTATCTACGAACCCAGACAGGGGCAATCAACGAGCAGTACTTC.

CDR3 sequence reads: CASSPLYGYTF. DNA for the CDR3: TGTGCCAGCAGCCCCCTTTATGGCTACACCTTC. The genes are TRBV7-2 and TRBJ1-2; the D is unclear. CDR1 is SGHTA and CDR2 is FQGNSA in the germline V gene. The CDR3 sequence is 11 residues long. The germline V and J ends were trimmed by 5 bases and 5 bases, with 6 bases remaining between them.

V and J are TRBV30 and TRBJ2-2; 7 nucleotides agree with TRBD2. The CDR3 length is 12 residues. The V segment lost 7 bases and the J segment 13 bases; nucleotides outside the gene matches: 12. Germline CDR1 GTSNPN, CDR2 SVGIG (reference sequence). The CDR3: CASGDYSGRLFF. CDR3 sequence (DNA): TGTGCCTCTGGGGACTATTCGGGGCGGCTGTTTTTT.

The rearrangement joins TRBV29-1 to TRBJ2-2; TRBD1 might be the D (5 bases). The CDR3 is made up of 13 amino acids. Trimming removed 5 bases from V and 4 bases from J, with 11 bases in between. Germline CDR1 and CDR2: SQVTM and ANQGSEA. The CDR3, as DNA: TGCAGCGTTCGCAGGGAAGGCACCGGGGAGCTGTTTTTT. Translating it yields CSVRREGTGELFF.

This clone showed up just a few times. This chain connects TRBV6-1 to TRBJ2-7, with D uncertain. This CDR3 comprises 15 residues. CDR1 and CDR2 (germline): MNHNS, SASEGT. With 2 bases removed from V and 0 bases from J, the gap between germline ends came to 11 bases. In DNA form, the CDR3 reads TGTGCCAGCAGTGAACCCTACTTGAGCTCCTACGAGCAGTACTTC. It yields the protein CASSEPYLSSYEQYF.

This chain joins TRBV7-8 and TRBJ1-1; D not certain. Germline loops: CDR1 SGHVS, CDR2 FQNEAQ. V lost 5 bases and J lost 4, with 14 bases in between. This CDR3 has 14 amino acids. The CDR3 nucleotides read TGTGCCAGCAGCCCCCGAACTCTCGGCACTGAAGCTTTCTTT. As protein: CASSPRTLGTEAFF.

The chain has TRBV9 and TRBJ2-1; 9 positions match TRBD1. Germline V gives CDR1 SGDLS, CDR2 YYNGEE. The trim removed 3 bases at V and 7 bases at J, leaving 5 bases unmatched. The CDR3 runs to 14 residues. The CDR3 sequence is CASSAQGARNEQFF. CDR3 nucleotides: TGTGCCAGCAGCGCACAGGGGGCGCGAAATGAGCAGTTCTTC.

The rearrangement uses TRBV30 and TRBJ2-2; 9 positions match TRBD1. The CDR3 covers 15 residues. Per germline, CDR1 GTSNPN and CDR2 SVGIG (reference sequence). The ends lost 2 bases at V and 6 bases at J; junction bases unmatched: 7. For the CDR3, the DNA is TGTGCCTGGAGTAAGGGACAGGGAAGGGCCGGGGAGCTGTTTTTT. Amino acids: CAWSKGQGRAGELFF.

The V and J genes are TRBV5-1 and TRBJ1-1; TRBD1 aligns across 7 bases. The CDR3 runs 13 residues. V gave up 6 bases and J gave up 4 bases; unmatched junction bases: 6. In germline, CDR1 is SGHRS, CDR2 YFSETQ. The CDR3 nucleotides are TGCGCCAGCACGACAGGGTTTTCCACTGAAGCTTTCTTT. It translates to CASTTGFSTEAFF.

The genes are TRBV7-9 and TRBJ2-1; 9 bases are shared with TRBD1. In germline, CDR1 is SEHNR, CDR2 FQNEAQ (reference sequence). V trimming: 6 bases; J trimming: 7 bases; junction bases outside the gene matches: 13. The length of the CDR3 is 16 residues. The CDR3 sequence: CASRAPGQGNENEQFF. CDR3 bases: TGTGCCAGCAGAGCTCCTGGACAGGGGAATGAGAATGAGCAGTTCTTC.

This chain joins TRBV6-5 and TRBJ1-4; maybe TRBD1 (6 bases). The V gene's germline CDR1 is MNHEY and CDR2 SVGAGI. The CDR3 has 15 residues. V was clipped by 6 bases and J by 2 bases, with 13 bases between them. CDR3 sequence (DNA): TGTGCCAGCAGGATAGGGGGTCGGACTAATGAAAAACTGTTTTTT. Residues: CASRIGGRTNEKLFF.

This clone was observed a single time. The chain links TRBV9 to TRBJ2-4; D possibly corresponds to TRBD2 (5 bases). CDR3 length equals 13 residues. Germline CDR1 reads SGDLS; CDR2 reads YYNGEE. Deletions cut 0 bases from V and 8 bases from J, with 9 bases between. The CDR3 bases are TGTGCCAGCAGCGTAGGGGGAGCTGACATTCAGTACTTC. Its protein is CASSVGGADIQYF.

The chain links TRBV6-4 to TRBJ2-3; D call uncertain. Deletions cut 5 bases from V and 2 bases from J, with 8 bases between. CDR1 is MRHNA, CDR2 SNTAGT, per germline. This CDR3 region has 13 residues. In nucleotides, the CDR3 is TGTGCCAGCAGTCAGTCCGACACAGATACGCAGTATTTT. Protein: CASSQSDTDTQYF.

The V call is TRBV18, the J call TRBJ1-2; D possibly corresponds to TRBD1 (5 bases). CDR3 length: 15 residues. V lost 3 bases and J lost 1, with 12 bases in between. Germline V gene lookup returns CDR1 KGHSH and CDR2 LQKENI. As DNA, the CDR3 is TGTGCCAGCTCACCGGTCAGGGAGGTTAACTATGGCTACACCTTC. This translates into CASSPVREVNYGYTF. The full variable domain, with the rest looked up from reference TRBV18 and TRBJ1-2, is NAGVMQNPRHLVRRRGQEARLRCSPMKGHSHVYWYRQLPEEGLKFMVYLQKENIIDESGMPKERFSAEFPKEGPSILRIQQVVRGDSAAYFCASSPVREVNYGYTFGSGTRLTVV.

This chain links TRBV6-1 with TRBJ2-2; tentatively, D is TRBD1 (6 bases). The CDR3 has 16 residues. V gave up 2 bases and J gave up 1 base, with 11 bases separating them. Germline V lookup: CDR1 MNHNS, CDR2 SASEGT. The CDR3 nucleotides are TGTGCCAGCAGTGAACAATCCAGGGGGAACACCGGGGAGCTGTTTTTT. Its protein product is CASSEQSRGNTGELFF.

The gene calls are TRBV2 and TRBJ1-2, with D possibly TRBD1 on 6 matching bases. From germline, CDR1 is SNHLY and CDR2 FYNNEI. The CDR3 covers 14 residues. Trimming shortened V by 3 bases and J by 6 bases, and 14 bases separated the two germline ends. The CDR3 DNA is TGTGCCAGCAGTGATAGTCCAGGGGCACATGGCTACACCTTC. Its translation is CASSDSPGAHGYTF.

DNA for the CDR3: TGCGCCAGCAGCGATCGCCCCGACAGGACGTTTGAAGCTTTCTTT. Translation: CASSDRPDRTFEAFF. The V gene is TRBV5-1, the J gene TRBJ1-1, with D possibly being TRBD1 (6 bases). Germline assignment: CDR1 SGHRS and CDR2 YFSETQ. The ends were cut back, 4 bases at V and 7 bases at J, with 20 bases in the middle. The CDR3 has 15 amino acids. Using reference TRBV5-1 and TRBJ1-1 for the parts outside the CDR3, the full variable domain is KAGVTQTPRYLIKTRGQQVTLSCSPISGHRSVSWYQQTPGQGLQFLFEYFSETQRNKGNFPGRFSGRQFSNSRSEMNVSTLELGDSALYLCASSDRPDRTFEAFFGQGTRLTVV.

The chain joins TRBV2 to TRBJ1-3; 7 bases are shared with TRBD1. The CDR3 is made up of 15 amino acids. The germline V gene encodes CDR1 SNHLY and CDR2 FYNNEI. With V trimmed by 4 bases and J by 7 bases, 10 bases remained unmatched. In DNA, the CDR3 is TGTGCCAGCAGTGCCCTGGGACAGAAGCGGAACACCATATATTTT. It translates to CASSALGQKRNTIYF.

V usage is TRBV5-1 and J usage is TRBJ1-1; possibly TRBD1 for D (5 bases). Per the germline V gene, CDR1 is SGHRS and CDR2 is YFSETQ. Trimming left V 4 bases short and J 4 bases short, with 11 bases between. This CDR3 region has 13 residues. The CDR3 protein is CASSEGVGTEAFF. CDR3 bases: TGCGCCAGCAGCGAAGGGGTCGGCACTGAAGCTTTCTTT.

V gene TRBV5-1 combines with J gene TRBJ1-2; 10 nucleotides align to TRBD1. Trimming removed 4 bases from V and 8 bases from J; junction bases left unmatched: 11. Germline V gives CDR1 SGHRS, CDR2 YFSETQ. This CDR3 region has 15 residues. In DNA form, the CDR3 reads TGCGCCAGCAGCCCCAGACAGGGGGCGATGAGGGGCTACACCTTC. Translation gives CASSPRQGAMRGYTF.

The rearrangement links TRBV7-9 to TRBJ1-1; 7 nucleotides match TRBD1. The length of the CDR3 is 16 residues. Trimming removed 5 bases from V and 2 bases from J; junction bases left unmatched: 11. Germline V CDR1 and CDR2: SEHNR, FQNEAQ (reference sequence). The CDR3 is CASSVGDRNVNTEAFF. The DNA for the CDR3 is TGTGCCAGCAGCGTAGGGGACAGAAACGTTAACACTGAAGCTTTCTTT.

Comments on this clone: At one end, the junction sequence differs from germline, possibly due to a read error. The chain recombines TRBV6-1 with TRBJ2-7; TRBD2 is a possible D gene (6 bases). The CDR3 covers 11 residues. CDR1 MNHNS and CDR2 SASEGT come from the germline V gene. The CDR3 loop reads CASRDLTFPDF. CDR3 sequence (DNA): TGTGCCAGCCGGGACTTGACGTTTCCGGACTTC.

The J gene is TRBJ2-1, the V gene TRBV4-3; TRBD2 is a possible D gene (5 bases). V was trimmed by 3 bases and J by 0 bases, leaving 12 bases between them. The CDR3 spans 16 residues. Germline V gene data show CDR1 as LGHNA and CDR2 as YSLEER. Here the CDR3 DNA reads TGCGCCAGCAGCCACCCTAGCCCCAGCTCCTACAATGAGCAGTTCTTC. Translation gives CASSHPSPSSYNEQFF.

The chain couples TRBV11-2 to TRBJ2-7; D might be TRBD2 (5 bases). The CDR3 length is 14 residues. V shed 5 bases and J shed 5 bases, with 16 bases lying between them. Germline CDR1 reads SGHAT; CDR2 reads FQNNGV. The CDR3 DNA sequence: TGTGCCAGCAGCCAAGGCTCGAGGGCGAACGAGCAGTACTTC. Translation gives CASSQGSRANEQYF.